The 4 T cell receptor beta chains presented below share a single source sample, sequenced in a study of T cells expressing NK-cell markers. TCRdb re-called the 5' RACE reads and catalogs CDR3 proteins one per entry, DNA excluded. This sample's table reports about 260,000 distinct CDR3 sequences. Sequences were obtained from blood T cells: a sorted CD56 or NKG2C T cell subset, CD4+ or CD8+ T cells, or bulk PBMC T cells (not recorded which). These receptors all come from a woman aged 18 to 75 in good health.

V usage is TRBV4-3 and J usage is TRBJ1-2. Germline CDR1 and CDR2: LGHNA and YSLEER. CDR3 length equals 15 residues. The CDR3 loop reads CASSQEGRPYYGYTF.

The chain recombines TRBV18 with TRBJ2-5. CDR1 is KGHSH, CDR2 LQKENI, per germline. CDR3 size: 12 residues. CDR3 in amino acids: CASSRDQETQYF.

This chain joins TRBV28 and TRBJ2-2. Germline CDR1 reads MDHEN; CDR2 reads SYDVKM. The CDR3 extends over 13 amino acids. The CDR3 region is CASSLRTTGELFF.

This chain uses TRBV5-1 with TRBJ1-6; TCRdb gives TRBD1 as the D gene, but with no DNA this cannot be confirmed. Germline CDR1 is SGHRS and CDR2 is YFSETQ. This CDR3 region has 14 residues. CDR3: CASSLGDRGSPLHF.